Below, 8 T cell receptor beta chains from the same sample are listed, as sequenced in a study of blood T cell repertoires in COVID-19. Data came from immunoSEQ multiplex PCR; TCRdb stores just in-frame clones and leaves some out. The table shows 60,000 or so clones, with approximately 82% occurring only once. The source material was peripheral blood. The receptor set was obtained from an elderly woman with acute or convalescent COVID-19.

V and J are TRBV19 and TRBJ1-6; 10 nucleotides line up with TRBD1. J gave up 7 bases and V 6 bases, and 3 bases lay outside the gene matches. Germline CDR1 LNHDA, CDR2 SQIVND (reference sequence). The CDR3 is 14 residues long. The CDR3 DNA follows: TGTGCCAGTAGGCGGGACAGGGGCAATTCACCCCTCCACTTT. Translated: CASRRDRGNSPLHF. The full variable domain, completed using reference TRBV19 and TRBJ1-6, is DGGITQSPKYLFRKEGQNVTLSCEQNLNHDAMYWYRQDPGQGLRLIYYSQIVNDFQKGDIAEGYSVSREKKESFPLTVTSAQKNPTAFYLCASRRDRGNSPLHFGNGTRLTVT.

The chain links TRBV6-6 to TRBJ1-2; D gene unclear. The CDR3 totals 14 residues. Germline V CDR1 and CDR2: MNHNY, SVGAGI (reference sequence). V lost 7 bases, J lost 1 base, and 13 bases lay in between. The CDR3: CASTGARSNYGYTF. The DNA for the CDR3 is TGTGCCAGCACGGGTGCCCGTAGTAACTATGGCTACACCTTC.

The chain employs TRBV7-2 and TRBJ1-5, with TRBD1 matching 8 bases. The CDR3 loop spans 16 amino acids. CDR1 and CDR2 from the germline V gene are SGHTA and FQGNSA. Germline trimming cut 1 base from V and 7 bases from J; bases unmatched to any gene: 9. The CDR3 DNA reads as TGTGCCAGCAGCTTAGTCTCGCAGGGGGCCCCCCAGCCCCAGCATTTT. It specifies CASSLVSQGAPQPQHF.

The rearrangement links TRBV7-8 to TRBJ2-3; 9 nucleotides agree with TRBD2. Germline V gene sequence: CDR1 SGHVS, CDR2 FQNEAQ. Trimming removed 3 bases from V and 3 bases from J; junction bases left unmatched: 10. CDR3 length: 17 residues. CDR3 DNA sequence: TGTGCCAGCAGCTTGGCTCCTTTAGCGGGGGCGACAGATACGCAGTATTTT. Residues: CASSLAPLAGATDTQYF.

V and J are TRBV27 and TRBJ1-2; the D is unclear. CDR1 MNHEY and CDR2 SMNVEV come from the germline V gene (reference sequence). The CDR3 is made up of 15 amino acids. Deletions cut 3 bases from V and 7 bases from J, with 18 bases between. CDR3 loop: CASSFGGRSTGGYTF. In nucleotides, the CDR3 is TGTGCCAGCAGTTTTGGAGGGAGAAGTACCGGTGGCTACACCTTC.

V is TRBV9 and J is TRBJ2-1, with D tentatively TRBD2 (5 bases). The CDR3 covers 15 residues. The ends were cut back, 0 bases at V and 8 bases at J, with 15 bases in the middle. Germline V gives CDR1 SGDLS, CDR2 YYNGEE. CDR3 in amino acids: CASSVDLPPRDEQFF. CDR3 nucleotides: TGTGCCAGCAGCGTAGACCTCCCCCCGAGGGATGAGCAGTTCTTC.

Here the CDR3 reads CASSLRGLYGYTF. DNA of the CDR3: TGTGCCAGTAGCCTCAGGGGCCTCTATGGCTACACCTTC. The chain carries TRBV19 and TRBJ1-2, with TRBD1 as a possible D gene (6 bases). The CDR3 extends over 13 amino acids. The V gene's germline CDR1 is LNHDA and CDR2 SQIVND (reference sequence). The germline V and J ends were trimmed by 6 bases and 4 bases, with 12 bases remaining between them.

The chain couples TRBV3-1 (or the pseudogene TRBV3-2) to TRBJ2-2, with 11 bases fitting TRBD2. The CDR3 runs 16 residues. CDR1 LGHDT and CDR2 YNNKEL come from the germline V gene (reference sequence). V gave up 4 bases and J gave up 3 bases; unmatched junction bases: 4. CDR3 protein: CASSRILAGDTGELFF. CDR3 coding DNA: TGTGCCAGCAGCCGCATACTAGCGGGAGACACCGGGGAGCTGTTTTTT.